This T cell receptor (beta chain) was recovered during a study of T cell responses to AZD1222 COVID-19 vaccine. Study summary: Pooled samples include second doses given at about 4 or 12 weeks.

Points from the study as a whole: At baseline, just five to seven AZD1222 recipients tested seropositive. The donor cohort was predominantly white British with a female majority, and clonal diversity may have been underestimated.

The table came from immunoSEQ multiplex PCR; TCRdb's copy has only in-frame clones and leaves some out. The sample has under 150,000 clones, around 88% seen once. Remarks on this clone: What it binds is unknown.

The CDR3 runs to 13 residues. Deletions cut 5 bases from V and 2 bases from J, with 8 bases between. Germline CDR1 is SEHNR and CDR2 is FQNEAQ (reference sequence). The receptor's source is an adult in good health. The sample was peripheral blood, taken on day 0 of AZD1222 vaccination. The genes are TRBV7-9 and TRBJ2-3; perhaps D is TRBD1 or TRBD2 (5 bases each). CDR3 region: CASSPGPTDTQYF. CDR3 nucleotide sequence: TGTGCCAGCAGCCCGGGGCCCACAGATACGCAGTATTTT.